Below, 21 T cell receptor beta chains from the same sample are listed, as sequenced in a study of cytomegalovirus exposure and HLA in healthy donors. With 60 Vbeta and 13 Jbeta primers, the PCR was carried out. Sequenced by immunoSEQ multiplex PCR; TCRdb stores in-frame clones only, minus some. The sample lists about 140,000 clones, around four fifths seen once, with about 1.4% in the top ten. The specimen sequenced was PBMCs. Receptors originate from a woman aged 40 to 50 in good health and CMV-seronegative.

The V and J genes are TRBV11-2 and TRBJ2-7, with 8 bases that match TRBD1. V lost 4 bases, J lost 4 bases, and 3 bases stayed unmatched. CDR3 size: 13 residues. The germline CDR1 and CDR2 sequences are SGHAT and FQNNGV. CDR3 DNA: TGTGCCAGCAGCTCCGGGACAGGTTACGAGCAGTACTTC. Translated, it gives CASSSGTGYEQYF.

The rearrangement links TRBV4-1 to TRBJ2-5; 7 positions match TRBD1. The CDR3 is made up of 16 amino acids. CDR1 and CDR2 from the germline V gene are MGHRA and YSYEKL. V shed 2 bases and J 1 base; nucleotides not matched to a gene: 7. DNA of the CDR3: TGCGCCAGCAGCCAATACTCCGGGACAGCCCAAGAGACCCAGTACTTC. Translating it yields CASSQYSGTAQETQYF.

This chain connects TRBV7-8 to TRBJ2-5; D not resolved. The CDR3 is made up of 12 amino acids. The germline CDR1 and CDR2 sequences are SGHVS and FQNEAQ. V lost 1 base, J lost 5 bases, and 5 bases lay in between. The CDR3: CASSLDWETQYF. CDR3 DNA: TGTGCCAGCAGCTTAGACTGGGAGACCCAGTACTTC.

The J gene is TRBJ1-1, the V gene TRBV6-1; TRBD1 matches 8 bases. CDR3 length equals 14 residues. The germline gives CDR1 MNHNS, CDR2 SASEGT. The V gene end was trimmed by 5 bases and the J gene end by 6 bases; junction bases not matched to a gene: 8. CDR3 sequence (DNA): TGTGCCAGCAGTAAGGGACAGGTAGTCGCTGAAGCTTTCTTT. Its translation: CASSKGQVVAEAFF.

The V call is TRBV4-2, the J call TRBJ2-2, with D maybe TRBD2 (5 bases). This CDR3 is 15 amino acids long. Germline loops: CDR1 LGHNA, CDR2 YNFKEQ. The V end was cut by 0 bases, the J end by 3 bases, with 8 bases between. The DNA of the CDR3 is TGTGCCAGCAGCCAAGATGGACTCGACACCGGGGAGCTGTTTTTT. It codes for CASSQDGLDTGELFF.

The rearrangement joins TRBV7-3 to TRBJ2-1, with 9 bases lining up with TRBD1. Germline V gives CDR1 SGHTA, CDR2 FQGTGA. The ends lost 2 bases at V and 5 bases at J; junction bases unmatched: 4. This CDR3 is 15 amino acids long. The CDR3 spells CASSLHGQGNNEQFF. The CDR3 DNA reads TGTGCCAGCAGCTTACATGGACAGGGGAACAATGAGCAGTTCTTC. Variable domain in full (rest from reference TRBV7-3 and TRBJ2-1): GAGVSQTPSNKVTEKGKYVELRCDPISGHTALYWYRQSLGQGPEFLIYFQGTGAADDSGLPNDRFFAVRPEGSVSTLKIQRTERGDSAVYLCASSLHGQGNNEQFFGPGTRLTVL.

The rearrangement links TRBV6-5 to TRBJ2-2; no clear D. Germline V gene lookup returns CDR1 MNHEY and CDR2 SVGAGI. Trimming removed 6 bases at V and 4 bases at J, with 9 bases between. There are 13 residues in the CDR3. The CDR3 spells CASRNSFTGELFF. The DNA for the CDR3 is TGTGCCAGCAGAAATTCCTTCACCGGGGAGCTGTTTTTT.

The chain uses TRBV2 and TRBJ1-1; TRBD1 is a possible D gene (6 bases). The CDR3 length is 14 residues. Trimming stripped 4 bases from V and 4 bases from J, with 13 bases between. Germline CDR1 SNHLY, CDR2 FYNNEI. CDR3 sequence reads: CASSAYRVGTEAFF. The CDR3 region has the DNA TGTGCCAGCAGTGCCTACAGGGTCGGCACTGAAGCTTTCTTT.

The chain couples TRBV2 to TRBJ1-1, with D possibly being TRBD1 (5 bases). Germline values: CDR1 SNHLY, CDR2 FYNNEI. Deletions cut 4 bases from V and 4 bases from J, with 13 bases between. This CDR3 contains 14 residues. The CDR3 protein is CASSGAGRGTEAFF. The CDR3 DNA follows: TGTGCCAGCAGTGGGGCAGGGAGGGGCACTGAAGCTTTCTTT.

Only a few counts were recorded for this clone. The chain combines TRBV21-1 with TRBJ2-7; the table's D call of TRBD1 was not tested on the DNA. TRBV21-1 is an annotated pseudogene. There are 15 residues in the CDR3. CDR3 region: CASSKDRGLDYEQYF. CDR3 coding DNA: TGTGCCAGCAGCAAAGACAGGGGGCTCGACTACGAGCAGTACTTC.

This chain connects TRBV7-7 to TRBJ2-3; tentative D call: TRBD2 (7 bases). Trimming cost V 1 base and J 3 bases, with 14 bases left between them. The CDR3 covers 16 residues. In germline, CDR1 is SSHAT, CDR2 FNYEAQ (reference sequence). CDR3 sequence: CASSLGWGGLTDTQYF. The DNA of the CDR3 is TGTGCCAGCAGCTTAGGATGGGGGGGCCTGACAGATACGCAGTATTTT.

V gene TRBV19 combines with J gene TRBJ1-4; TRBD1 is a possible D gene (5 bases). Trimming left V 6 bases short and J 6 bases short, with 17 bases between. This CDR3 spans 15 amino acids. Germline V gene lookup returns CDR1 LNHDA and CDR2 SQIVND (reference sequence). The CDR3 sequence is CASSPTWGVHEKLFF. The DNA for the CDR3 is TGTGCCAGTAGCCCTACGTGGGGGGTACATGAAAAACTGTTTTTT.

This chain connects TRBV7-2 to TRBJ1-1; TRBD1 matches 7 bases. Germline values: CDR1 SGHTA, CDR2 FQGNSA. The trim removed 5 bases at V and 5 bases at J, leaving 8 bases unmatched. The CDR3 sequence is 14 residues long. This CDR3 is CASSAEFRGTEAFF. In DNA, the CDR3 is TGTGCCAGCAGCGCGGAATTCAGGGGGACTGAAGCTTTCTTT.

CDR3 loop: CAISESRGVYTF. Here the CDR3 DNA reads TGTGCCATCAGTGAGTCGCGGGGGGTCTACACCTTC. The rearrangement joins TRBV10-3 to TRBJ1-2, with a tentative D call TRBD1 (5 bases). Deletions cut 0 bases from V and 10 bases from J, with 9 bases between. Germline V gene sequence: CDR1 ENHRY, CDR2 SYGVKD. This CDR3 is 12 amino acids long.

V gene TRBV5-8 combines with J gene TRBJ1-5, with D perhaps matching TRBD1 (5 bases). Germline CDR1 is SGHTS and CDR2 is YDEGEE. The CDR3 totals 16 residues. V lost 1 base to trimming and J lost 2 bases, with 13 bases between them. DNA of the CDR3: TGTGCCAGCAGCTTGACGGCATCGGGGGGCAATCAGCCCCAGCATTTT. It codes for CASSLTASGGNQPQHF.

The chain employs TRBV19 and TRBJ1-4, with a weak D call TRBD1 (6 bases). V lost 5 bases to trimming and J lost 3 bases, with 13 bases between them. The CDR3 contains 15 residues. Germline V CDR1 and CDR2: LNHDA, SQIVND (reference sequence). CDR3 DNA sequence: TGTGCCAGTAGTCCGAGGACAGTATCTAATGAAAAACTGTTTTTT. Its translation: CASSPRTVSNEKLFF. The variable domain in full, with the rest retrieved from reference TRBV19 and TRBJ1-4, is DGGITQSPKYLFRKEGQNVTLSCEQNLNHDAMYWYRQDPGQGLRLIYYSQIVNDFQKGDIAEGYSVSREKKESFPLTVTSAQKNPTAFYLCASSPRTVSNEKLFFGSGTQLSVL.

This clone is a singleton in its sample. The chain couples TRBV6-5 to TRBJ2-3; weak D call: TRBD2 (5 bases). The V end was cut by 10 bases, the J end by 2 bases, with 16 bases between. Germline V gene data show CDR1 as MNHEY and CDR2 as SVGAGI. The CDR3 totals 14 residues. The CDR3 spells CATRGYGDTDTQYF. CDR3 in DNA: TGTGCCACCCGGGGTTACGGGGACACAGATACGCAGTATTTT.

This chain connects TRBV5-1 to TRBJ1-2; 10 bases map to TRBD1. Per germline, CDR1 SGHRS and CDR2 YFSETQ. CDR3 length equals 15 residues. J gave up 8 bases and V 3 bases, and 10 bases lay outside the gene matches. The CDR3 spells CASSWVKGQGTGYTF. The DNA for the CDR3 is TGCGCCAGCAGCTGGGTCAAGGGACAGGGGACGGGCTACACCTTC.

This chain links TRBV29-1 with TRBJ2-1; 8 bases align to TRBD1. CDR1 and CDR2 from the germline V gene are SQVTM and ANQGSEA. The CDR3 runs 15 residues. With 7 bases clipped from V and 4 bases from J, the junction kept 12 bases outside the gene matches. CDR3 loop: CSAQTPGQAYNEQFF. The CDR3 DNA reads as TGCAGCGCTCAAACCCCGGGACAGGCATACAATGAGCAGTTCTTC.

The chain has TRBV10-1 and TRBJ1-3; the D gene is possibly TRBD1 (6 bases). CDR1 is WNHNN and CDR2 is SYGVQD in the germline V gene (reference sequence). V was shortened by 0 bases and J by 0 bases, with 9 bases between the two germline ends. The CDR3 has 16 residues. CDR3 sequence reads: CASSESRDTSGNTIYF. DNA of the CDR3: TGCGCCAGCAGTGAGTCCCGGGACACCTCTGGAAACACCATATATTTT.

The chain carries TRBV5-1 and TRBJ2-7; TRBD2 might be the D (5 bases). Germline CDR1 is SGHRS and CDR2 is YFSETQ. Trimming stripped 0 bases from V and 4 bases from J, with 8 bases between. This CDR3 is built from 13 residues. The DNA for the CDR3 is TGCGCCAGCAGCTTGGCCCCGGGGTACGAGCAGTACTTC. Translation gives CASSLAPGYEQYF.